This TCR beta chain was observed in a study of early T cells in non-severe SARS-CoV-2 infection. Study-level findings and limits: Using VDJdb, the matching emphasized anti-spike CD8 responses while missing private and CD4 specificities.

The germline V and J ends were trimmed by 5 bases and 2 bases, with 11 bases remaining between them. Germline V lookup: CDR1 MNHEY, CDR2 SMNVEV (reference sequence). CDR3 length: 14 residues. Unique molecular identifier tags were affixed to discrete cDNA molecules. TCRdb re-derived calls from the 5' RACE reads in MiXCR, one entry per CDR3 protein. Of under 60,000 distinct CDR3 sequences detected, over 7.5% appear once; the ten largest clones hold about 9.4%. About this clonotype: Its antigen is unknown.

This TCR came from an adult who was a healthcare worker with PCR-confirmed SARS-CoV-2 infection or an uninfected control (not recorded which). The rearrangement joins TRBV27 to TRBJ2-3, with D possibly TRBD1 on 6 matching bases. Sequenced material: whole blood. CDR3 protein: CASSRTALTDTQYF. CDR3 bases: TGTGCCAGCAGTAGGACAGCCCTCACAGATACGCAGTATTTT.